This note documents a single T cell receptor (beta chain) sequence. The target antigen is unknown. The data belong to a study of T cell repertoires in cytomegalovirus infection. Overall study context: Matching HLA type and CMV infection were both indicated by public TCR beta signatures.

Study results and limitations: The ex vivo response was dominated by HLA-C-restricted CMV-specific TCR beta clonotypes. Identification of carriers of CMV plus the relevant HLA was performed using cumulative public TCR beta family frequency.

TCRdb reanalysed the reads using MiXCR and keeps one entry per CDR3 protein. Altogether more than 650,000 distinct CDR3 sequences are present, 35% to 45% being singletons, with the ten largest covering 2.5% to 3%. Material for sequencing was PBMCs. The sequence came from a human donor in good health (CMV status not recorded). Some clones in this sample may be carry-over from other donors' samples.

The CDR3 sequence: CASSGGQGLPREAFF. CDR3 in DNA: TGTGCCAGCAGCGGGGGACAGGGCCTCCCAAGGGAAGCTTTCTTT. V gene TRBV5-6 combines with J gene TRBJ1-1; 9 bases are shared with TRBD1. V gave up 4 bases and J gave up 8 bases; unmatched junction bases: 12. This CDR3 comprises 15 residues. Germline CDR1 reads SGHDT; CDR2 reads YYEEEE. The full variable domain, rest sourced from reference TRBV5-6 and TRBJ1-1, is DAGVTQSPTHLIKTRGQQVTLRCSPKSGHDTVSWYQQALGQGPQFIFQYYEEEERQRGNFPDRFSGHQFPNYSSELNVNALLLGDSALYLCASSGGQGLPREAFFGQGTRLTVV.